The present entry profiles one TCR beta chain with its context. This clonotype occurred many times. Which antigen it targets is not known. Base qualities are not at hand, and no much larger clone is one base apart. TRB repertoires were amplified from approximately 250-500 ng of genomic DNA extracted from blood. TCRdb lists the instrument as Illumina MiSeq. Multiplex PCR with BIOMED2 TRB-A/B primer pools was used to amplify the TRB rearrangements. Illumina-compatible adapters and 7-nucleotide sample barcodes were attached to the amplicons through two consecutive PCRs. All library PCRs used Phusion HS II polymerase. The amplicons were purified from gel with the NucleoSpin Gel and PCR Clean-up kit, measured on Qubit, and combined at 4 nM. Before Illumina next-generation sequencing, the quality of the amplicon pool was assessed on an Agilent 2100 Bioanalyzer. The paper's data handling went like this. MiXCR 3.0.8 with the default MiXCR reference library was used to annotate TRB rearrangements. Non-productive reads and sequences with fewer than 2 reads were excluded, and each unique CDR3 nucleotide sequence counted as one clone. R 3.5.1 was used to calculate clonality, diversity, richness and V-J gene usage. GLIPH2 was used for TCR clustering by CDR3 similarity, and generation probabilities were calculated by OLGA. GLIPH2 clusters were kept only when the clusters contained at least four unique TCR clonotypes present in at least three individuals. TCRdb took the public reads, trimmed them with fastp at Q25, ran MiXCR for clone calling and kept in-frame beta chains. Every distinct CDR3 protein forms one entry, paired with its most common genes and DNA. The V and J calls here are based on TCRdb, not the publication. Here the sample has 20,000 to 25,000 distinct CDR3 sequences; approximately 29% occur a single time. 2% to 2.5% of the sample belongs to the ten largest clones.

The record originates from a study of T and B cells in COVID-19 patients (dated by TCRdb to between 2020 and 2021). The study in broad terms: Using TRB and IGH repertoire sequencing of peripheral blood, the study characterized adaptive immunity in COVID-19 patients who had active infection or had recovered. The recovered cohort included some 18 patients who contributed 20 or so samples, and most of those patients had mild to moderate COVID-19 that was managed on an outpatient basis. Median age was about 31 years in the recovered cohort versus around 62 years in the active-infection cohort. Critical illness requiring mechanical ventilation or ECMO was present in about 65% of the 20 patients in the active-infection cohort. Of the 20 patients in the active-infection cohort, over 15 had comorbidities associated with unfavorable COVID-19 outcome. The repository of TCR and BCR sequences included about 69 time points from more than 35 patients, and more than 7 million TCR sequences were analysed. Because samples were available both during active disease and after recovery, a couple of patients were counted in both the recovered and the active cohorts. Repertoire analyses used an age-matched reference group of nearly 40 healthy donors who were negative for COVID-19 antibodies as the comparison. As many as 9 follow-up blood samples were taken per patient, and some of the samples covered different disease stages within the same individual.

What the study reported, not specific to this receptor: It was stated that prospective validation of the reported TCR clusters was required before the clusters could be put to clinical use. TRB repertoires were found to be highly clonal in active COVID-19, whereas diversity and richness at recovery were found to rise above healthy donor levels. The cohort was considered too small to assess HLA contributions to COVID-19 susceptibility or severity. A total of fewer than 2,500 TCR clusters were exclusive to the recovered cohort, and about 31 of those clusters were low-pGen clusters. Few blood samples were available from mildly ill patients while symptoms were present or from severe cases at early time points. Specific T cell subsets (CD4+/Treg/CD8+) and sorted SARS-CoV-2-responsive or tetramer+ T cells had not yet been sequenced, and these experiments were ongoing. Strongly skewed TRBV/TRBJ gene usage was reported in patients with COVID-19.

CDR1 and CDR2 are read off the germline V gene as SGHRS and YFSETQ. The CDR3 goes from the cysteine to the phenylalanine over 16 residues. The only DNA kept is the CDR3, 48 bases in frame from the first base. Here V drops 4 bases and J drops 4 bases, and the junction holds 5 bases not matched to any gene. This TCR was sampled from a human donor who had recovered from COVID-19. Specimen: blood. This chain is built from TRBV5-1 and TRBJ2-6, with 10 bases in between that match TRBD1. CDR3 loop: CASSRQGAGGANVLTF. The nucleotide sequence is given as TGCGCCAGCAGCCGACAGGGGGCAGGGGGGGCCAACGTCCTGACTTTC.